The 29 T cell receptor beta chains below all came from one sample that was sequenced in a study of identical twins. Each CDR3 protein gets one entry after TCRdb re-called the 5' RACE reads with MiXCR. The sample lists about 570,000 distinct CDR3 sequences; 7.5% to 10% were seen once. These data also formed part of another study, on yellow fever vaccine responses in identical twins.

The sample consisted of PBMCs. These receptors were collected from a young woman in good health.

The CDR3 sequence is CASSIRGYQETQYF. For the CDR3, the DNA is TGTGCCAGCAGCATACGGGGGTACCAAGAGACCCAGTACTTC. The chain links TRBV5-5 to TRBJ2-5; D is possibly TRBD2 (6 bases). Germline assignment: CDR1 SGHKS and CDR2 YYEKEE (reference sequence). The CDR3 has 14 amino acids. Trimming pared 4 bases from V and 0 bases from J, leaving 10 bases between.

This chain connects TRBV11-2 to TRBJ1-5, with a possible D match to TRBD1 (6 bases). CDR3 size: 14 residues. V gave up 5 bases and J gave up 4 bases, with 12 bases separating them. Germline values: CDR1 SGHAT, CDR2 FQNNGV. In DNA form, the CDR3 reads TGTGCCAGCAGCCAAAGGGGGTGGAATCAGCCCCAGCATTTT. It translates to CASSQRGWNQPQHF.

In DNA form, the CDR3 reads TGTGCCATCAGTGAACAGGGGGAAGAGACCCAGTACTTC. Translation: CAISEQGEETQYF. The rearrangement links TRBV10-3 to TRBJ2-5; TRBD1 matches 8 bases. This CDR3 is 13 amino acids long. The trim removed 3 bases at V and 3 bases at J, leaving 0 bases unmatched. Looked up from germline, CDR1 is ENHRY and CDR2 is SYGVKD.

This clonotype was observed a few times. The rearrangement uses TRBV23-1 and TRBJ2-7; D is uncertain. TRBV23-1 is assigned to the ORF class and has an uncertain function. This CDR3 is built from 16 residues. V dropped 2 bases and J dropped 1 base, with 15 bases sitting between them. The CDR3 nucleotides are TGCGCCAGCAGTCAAACTTGGACGGACCGTTCCTACGAGCAGTACTTC. This codes for CASSQTWTDRSYEQYF.

This clonotype has only a few counts. This chain uses TRBV12-3 or TRBV12-4 with TRBJ1-1; no definite D call. The V end was cut by 1 base, the J end by 4 bases, with 10 bases between. CDR3 length equals 14 residues. CDR3 sequence (DNA): TGTGCCAGCAGTTTAGGGGTCCGGAGCACTGAAGCTTTCTTT. Protein sequence: CASSLGVRSTEAFF.

This clonotype has a handful of counts. The V and J genes are TRBV3-1 and TRBJ2-5, with a possible D match to TRBD1 (5 bases). CDR3 length: 17 amino acids. Germline V lookup: CDR1 LGHDT, CDR2 YNNKEL (reference sequence). The V and J ends lost 4 bases and 1 base respectively, with 19 bases between them. The CDR3 region has the DNA TGTGCCAGCAGCCTCTGGATGAGCAGGGATAGCCAAGAGACCCAGTACTTC. The encoded protein is CASSLWMSRDSQETQYF.

This clonotype has just a few counts. The chain is built from TRBV28 and TRBJ2-7; no firm D call. Trimming pared 1 base from V and 1 base from J, leaving 14 bases between. Germline lookup yields CDR1 MDHEN and CDR2 SYDVKM. This CDR3 has 16 amino acids. In nucleotides, the CDR3 is TGTGCCAGCAGTTTATTAAGGACCATGTCATCCTACGAGCAGTACTTC. It codes for CASSLLRTMSSYEQYF.

Only a few counts were recorded for this clonotype. V gene TRBV5-6 combines with J gene TRBJ2-3, with D possibly TRBD2 on 6 matching bases. V was pared by 0 bases and J by 2 bases, with 10 bases between. There are 15 residues in the CDR3. Germline V lookup: CDR1 SGHDT, CDR2 YYEEEE. CDR3 sequence (DNA): TGTGCCAGCAGCTTGGTCGCGGGGAACACAGATACGCAGTATTTT. It encodes CASSLVAGNTDTQYF.

There are many counts of this clonotype. The chain recombines TRBV27 with TRBJ2-3, with D uncertain. The length of the CDR3 is 14 residues. V lost 2 bases to trimming and J lost 1 base, with 7 bases between them. Germline lookup yields CDR1 MNHEY and CDR2 SMNVEV (reference sequence). As DNA, the CDR3 is TGTGCCAGCAGTTTAAAGCCAGGCACAGATACGCAGTATTTT. Encoded protein: CASSLKPGTDTQYF.

The chain uses TRBV20-1 and TRBJ1-1; 7 positions match TRBD1. The V gene end was trimmed by 1 base and the J gene end by 2 bases; junction bases not matched to a gene: 7. The CDR3 spans 15 residues. Germline CDR1 is DFQATT and CDR2 is SNEGSKA (reference sequence). DNA of the CDR3: TGCAGTGCTAGAGGGGACAGTCCGATTAACACTGAAGCTTTCTTT. It is translated as CSARGDSPINTEAFF.

A few counts support this clonotype. The chain has TRBV2 and TRBJ1-2; TRBD1 might be the D (6 bases). V gave up 2 bases and J gave up 7 bases, with 11 bases separating them. Germline CDR1 reads SNHLY; CDR2 reads FYNNEI. The CDR3 totals 13 residues. The DNA for the CDR3 is TGTGCCAGCAGTGAACCGAGGGGGGGTGGCTACACCTTC. This encodes CASSEPRGGGYTF.

The gene calls are TRBV18 and TRBJ2-3; D unclear. With 0 bases removed from V and 5 bases from J, the gap between germline ends came to 6 bases. Germline CDR1 and CDR2: KGHSH and LQKENI. This CDR3 region has 13 residues. In nucleotides, the CDR3 is TGTGCCAGCTCACCACCGGCCATAGATACGCAGTATTTT. This encodes CASSPPAIDTQYF.

This clonotype was counted between two and nine times. This rearrangement joins TRBV5-1 to TRBJ2-1; 10 bases fit TRBD1. CDR1 SGHRS and CDR2 YFSETQ come from the germline V gene. The J segment lost 8 bases and the V segment lost 2 bases, leaving 10 bases of the junction unmatched. The CDR3 totals 16 residues. CDR3 nucleotides: TGCGCCAGCAGCTTTTCATCGGGACAGGGGATCCATGAGCAGTTCTTC. It is translated as CASSFSSGQGIHEQFF.

Many counts were recorded for this clonotype. The genes are TRBV4-3 and TRBJ2-3; 7 nucleotides match TRBD1. Trimming took 0 bases from V and 4 from J; bases not matched to a gene: 7. The germline CDR1 and CDR2 sequences are LGHNA and YSLEER. CDR3 length equals 16 residues. The CDR3 DNA follows: TGCGCCAGCAGCCAAGACCCGACAGGGCCGTCAGATACGCAGTATTTT. Amino acid sequence: CASSQDPTGPSDTQYF.

This clonotype was observed many times. The genes are TRBV6-1 and TRBJ1-3; D not resolved. From germline, CDR1 is MNHNS and CDR2 SASEGT. Trimming took 6 bases from V and 4 from J, leaving 10 bases between them. The CDR3 runs to 13 residues. CDR3 loop: CASSSKLGNTIYF. The CDR3, as DNA: TGTGCCAGCAGCTCAAAGCTGGGAAACACCATATATTTT.

This clonotype has ten or more counts. The rearrangement uses TRBV6-1 and TRBJ1-4; D gene ambiguous. The V end lost 4 bases, the J end lost 8 bases, and 17 bases lay between the germline ends. CDR3 size: 15 residues. CDR1 and CDR2 (germline): MNHNS, SASEGT. The CDR3 DNA reads TGTGCCAGCAGTGCGCCTACGGTGAGGGCCGAAAAACTGTTTTTT. Translated: CASSAPTVRAEKLFF.

Only a few counts were recorded for this clonotype. The chain uses TRBV7-9 and TRBJ1-1; 9 positions agree with TRBD1. Losses at the gene ends were 5 bases for V and 1 base for J; bases not matched to a gene: 8. This CDR3 is 16 amino acids long. Germline values: CDR1 SEHNR, CDR2 FQNEAQ (reference sequence). CDR3 bases: TGTGCCAGCAGCCCCCATCCGGGACAGGGGAACACTGAAGCTTTCTTT. The encoded protein is CASSPHPGQGNTEAFF.

The table lists this clonotype with many counts. The J gene is TRBJ2-7, the V gene TRBV4-3, with TRBD1 matching 8 bases. The ends lost 0 bases at V and 4 bases at J; junction bases unmatched: 8. The CDR3 is 16 residues long. CDR1 and CDR2 (germline): LGHNA, YSLEER. This CDR3 is CASSQERTGGGYEQYF. Written as DNA, the CDR3 is TGCGCCAGCAGCCAAGAGAGAACAGGGGGTGGTTACGAGCAGTACTTC.

This clonotype was observed at least ten times. The V and J genes are TRBV20-1 and TRBJ1-1; no clear D. Germline CDR1 reads DFQATT; CDR2 reads SNEGSKA (reference sequence). Trimming cost V 5 bases and J 1 base, with 14 bases left between them. The CDR3 runs 14 residues. The CDR3 sequence: CSAPDRRGNTEAFF. CDR3 sequence (DNA): TGCAGTGCTCCAGATAGACGGGGGAACACTGAAGCTTTCTTT.

This clonotype was counted a few times. The chain combines TRBV25-1 with TRBJ2-5; D uncertain. Germline lookup yields CDR1 MGHDK and CDR2 SYGVNS. CDR3 length: 15 amino acids. Between the trimmed V and J ends, which lost 3 bases and 2 bases, there was a span of 13 bases. In DNA, the CDR3 is TGTGCCAGCAGTGAGGGGTTGGCACTTCAAGAGACCCAGTACTTC. Translating it yields CASSEGLALQETQYF.

V usage is TRBV29-1 and J usage is TRBJ1-4; TRBD1 is a possible D gene (6 bases). The CDR3 extends over 13 amino acids. Germline CDR1 and CDR2: SQVTM and ANQGSEA. V lost 2 bases and J 8 bases, leaving 12 bases between the germline ends. CDR3 DNA sequence: TGCAGCGTTGAACAGGGGAGTGGAGAAAAACTGTTTTTT. This sequence encodes CSVEQGSGEKLFF.

This clonotype turned up a few times. V is TRBV20-1 and J is TRBJ2-1, with D possibly matching TRBD2 (6 bases). Per the germline V gene, CDR1 is DFQATT and CDR2 is SNEGSKA (reference sequence). The CDR3 is made up of 15 amino acids. V gave up 7 bases and J gave up 0 bases, with 16 bases separating them. CDR3 in amino acids: CSVVLTGSSYNEQFF. CDR3 nucleotide sequence: TGCAGTGTGGTTCTAACCGGGAGCTCCTACAATGAGCAGTTCTTC.

This clonotype was seen repeatedly, ten times or more. V usage is TRBV5-1 and J usage is TRBJ2-5; D gene uncertain. The V gene's germline CDR1 is SGHRS and CDR2 YFSETQ. The CDR3 is 11 residues long. The germline V and J ends were trimmed by 1 base and 2 bases, with 0 bases remaining between them. The CDR3 nucleotides read TGCGCCAGCAGCTTGCAAGAGACCCAGTACTTC. It translates to CASSLQETQYF.

This clonotype appeared many times. The rearrangement links TRBV5-1 to TRBJ2-3, with TRBD2 identical over 11 bases. Germline V gives CDR1 SGHRS, CDR2 YFSETQ. CDR3 length equals 15 residues. With 0 bases clipped from V and 7 bases from J, the junction kept 4 bases outside the gene matches. The CDR3 DNA reads as TGCGCCAGCAGCTTGGGGGGACTAGCGGAGCATACGCAGTATTTT. Protein sequence: CASSLGGLAEHTQYF.

Only a few counts were recorded for this clonotype. The chain is built from TRBV20-1 and TRBJ2-3; 9 nucleotides match TRBD1. The CDR3 contains 15 residues. The trim removed 6 bases at V and 3 bases at J, leaving 10 bases unmatched. The germline gives CDR1 DFQATT, CDR2 SNEGSKA (reference sequence). The CDR3 DNA is TGCAGTGCACCGAAAACAGGGGGCGTTACAGATACGCAGTATTTT. It codes for CSAPKTGGVTDTQYF.

This sequence joins TRBV3-1 and TRBJ2-2; D unresolved. The V and J ends lost 4 bases and 4 bases respectively, with 10 bases between them. The germline CDR1 and CDR2 sequences are LGHDT and YNNKEL (reference sequence). The CDR3 runs 14 residues. CDR3 bases: TGTGCCAGCAGCCCCCTTCGAGGCACCGGGGAGCTGTTTTTT. Its translation: CASSPLRGTGELFF.

Details on this clonotype: Likely a read error: the CDR3 ends without its conserved phenylalanine or tryptophan. The chain uses TRBV2 and TRBJ2-3; D unresolved. The CDR3 contains 11 residues. In germline, CDR1 is SNHLY, CDR2 FYNNEI. V was pared by 8 bases and J by 6 bases, with 9 bases between. In nucleotides, the CDR3 is TGTGCCAGCTCACCTGGGGATACGCAGTATTCT. Its protein is CASSPGDTQYS.

This clonotype was seen a few times. The chain's CDR3 is CASSPGGRSAYEQYF. Written as DNA, the CDR3 is TGTGCCAGCTCACCCGGGGGGAGATCCGCCTACGAGCAGTACTTC. The genes are TRBV18 and TRBJ2-7; TRBD2 agrees at 7 bases. Germline lookup yields CDR1 KGHSH and CDR2 LQKENI. The CDR3 totals 15 residues. V lost 3 bases and J lost 2; bases outside the gene matches: 7. Using reference TRBV18 and TRBJ2-7 for the parts outside the CDR3, the full variable domain is NAGVMQNPRHLVRRRGQEARLRCSPMKGHSHVYWYRQLPEEGLKFMVYLQKENIIDESGMPKERFSAEFPKEGPSILRIQQVVRGDSAAYFCASSPGGRSAYEQYFGPGTRLTVT.

The V and J genes are TRBV6-1 and TRBJ2-7; D remains unclear. V was clipped by 4 bases and J by 2 bases, with 12 bases between them. Germline V gives CDR1 MNHNS, CDR2 SASEGT. The length of the CDR3 is 14 residues. CDR3 sequence reads: CASSASLTPYEQYF. As DNA, the CDR3 is TGTGCCAGCAGTGCCAGCCTTACCCCCTACGAGCAGTACTTC.